The 19 T cell receptor beta chains listed next were all sequenced from one sample in a study of post-analysis software for immune sequencing data. The study's findings and limits: Patients used about 5 TRBV segments, including TRBV5-6, TRBV5-1 and TRBV20-1, more often than controls.

Built from TCR beta cDNA, the libraries had unique molecular identifiers in them. From the PCR reads, TCRdb called clonotypes with MiXCR, one entry per CDR3 protein. Seen here are about 820,000 distinct CDR3 sequences, about 57% observed once, and the top ten hold 4% to 5.5%. These receptors have no identified antigens. Sequencing was done on a sample of blood. The receptor set was obtained from a girl aged 10-17 years with multiple sclerosis.

The CDR3 sequence is CSAATNNYGYTF. CDR3 coding DNA: TGCAGTGCAGCTACAAATAACTATGGCTACACCTTC. The chain has TRBV20-1 and TRBJ1-2; D unresolved. Germline-derived CDR1 and CDR2 are DFQATT and SNEGSKA (reference sequence). The CDR3 has 12 amino acids. The V gene lost 6 bases and the J gene lost 1 base, with 9 bases spanning the gap.

This clonotype occurred a few times. The chain uses TRBV20-1 and TRBJ2-3, with 7 bases lining up with TRBD2. V trimming: 5 bases; J trimming: 2 bases; junction bases outside the gene matches: 7. CDR1 and CDR2 from the germline V gene are DFQATT and SNEGSKA (reference sequence). The CDR3 is 14 residues long. The CDR3 region is CSAGAGLHTDTQYF. Written as DNA, the CDR3 is TGCAGTGCTGGAGCGGGACTACACACAGATACGCAGTATTTT.

This rearrangement joins TRBV5-1 to TRBJ2-7, with D tentatively TRBD1 or TRBD2 (6 bases each). The CDR3 extends over 13 amino acids. The germline V gene encodes CDR1 SGHRS and CDR2 YFSETQ. V was trimmed by 6 bases and J by 5 bases, leaving 15 bases between them. The CDR3 DNA reads TGCGCCAGCACCGTGGGGGGCAGTAACGAGCAGTACTTC. Protein sequence: CASTVGGSNEQYF.

This clonotype was counted only a few times. This chain links TRBV14 with TRBJ2-7; D gene uncertain. Trimming shortened V by 6 bases and J by 2 bases, and 11 bases separated the two germline ends. Germline CDR1 SGHDN, CDR2 FVKESK. This CDR3 spans 13 amino acids. The CDR3 bases are TGTGCCAGCAGGAGTTCTGGAGCCTACGAGCAGTACTTC. Translation: CASRSSGAYEQYF.

This clonotype was found a few times. V and J are TRBV7-2 and TRBJ2-5; a possible D gene is TRBD2 (6 bases). V lost 3 bases and J 0 bases, leaving 11 bases between the germline ends. Germline V gene lookup returns CDR1 SGHTA and CDR2 FQGNSA. CDR3 length: 15 amino acids. CDR3 nucleotides: TGTGCCAGCAGCTTGCACGGGGGACACCAAGAGACCCAGTACTTC. Translation gives CASSLHGGHQETQYF.

The rearrangement uses TRBV18 and TRBJ1-6, with a tentative D call TRBD1 (5 bases). V was shortened by 4 bases and J by 7 bases, with 11 bases between the two germline ends. CDR3 length: 14 residues. Germline assignment: CDR1 KGHSH and CDR2 LQKENI. CDR3 coding DNA: TGTGCCAGCTCACTACAGGAGGTGAATTCACCCCTCCACTTT. It encodes CASSLQEVNSPLHF.

This clonotype has a handful of counts. The rearrangement uses TRBV28 and TRBJ2-7, with 12 bases aligning to TRBD1. Trimming cost V 5 bases and J 5 bases; bases outside gene matches: 7. The germline V gene has CDR1 MDHEN and CDR2 SYDVKM. CDR3 length equals 15 residues. The DNA of the CDR3 is TGTGCCAGCAGTGAGACCGGGACAGGGGGCGACGAGCAGTACTTC. This gives the protein CASSETGTGGDEQYF.

The V gene is TRBV5-6, the J gene TRBJ2-1; D remains ambiguous. CDR3 size: 13 residues. Trimming pared 5 bases from V and 8 bases from J, leaving 14 bases between. CDR1 and CDR2 from the germline V gene are SGHDT and YYEEEE. CDR3 loop: CASSLGSNDEQFF. CDR3 in DNA: TGTGCCAGCAGTCTAGGTTCCAACGATGAGCAGTTCTTC.

This clonotype was detected only a few times. The chain couples TRBV20-1 to TRBJ2-7; 7 nucleotides align to TRBD2. CDR1 is DFQATT, CDR2 SNEGSKA, per germline (reference sequence). This CDR3 comprises 13 residues. V lost 1 base and J lost 5; bases outside the gene matches: 5. CDR3 bases: TGCAGTGCTAGAGTCCCGGGGGGACACGAGCAGTACTTC. It specifies CSARVPGGHEQYF.

With respect to this clonotype: An end of the junction does not agree with germline; a read error may underlie this. The chain couples TRBV7-9 to TRBJ2-7; 7 nucleotides line up with TRBD2. CDR3 length equals 14 residues. In germline, CDR1 is SEHNR, CDR2 FQNEAQ (reference sequence). The CDR3 DNA reads TGTGCCAACAGCCCAACGGTGGGGGGGTACGAGCAGTACTTC. This codes for CANSPTVGGYEQYF.

This chain connects TRBV7-3 to TRBJ2-6; TRBD2 might be the D (6 bases). This CDR3 contains 15 residues. V lost 3 bases and J 3 bases, leaving 9 bases between the germline ends. Germline values: CDR1 SGHTA, CDR2 FQGTGA. CDR3 residues: CASSFPGGGANVLTF. The CDR3 nucleotides read TGTGCCAGCAGCTTCCCCGGGGGTGGGGCCAACGTCCTGACTTTC.

This chain uses TRBV29-1 with TRBJ2-7; D is uncertain. From germline, CDR1 is SQVTM and CDR2 ANQGSEA. The ends were cut back, 4 bases at V and 7 bases at J, with 14 bases in the middle. The CDR3 runs 12 residues. In nucleotides, the CDR3 is TGCAGCGTTGGTATAAGCCCTAGGGAGCAGTACTTC. It is translated as CSVGISPREQYF.

The chain employs TRBV30 and TRBJ2-1, with D perhaps matching TRBD2 (6 bases). Looked up from germline, CDR1 is GTSNPN and CDR2 is SVGIG (reference sequence). The CDR3 runs 13 residues. V gave up 1 base and J gave up 7 bases, with 11 bases separating them. CDR3 DNA sequence: TGTGCCTGGAGTGAGCTAGCGAGTAATGAGCAGTTCTTC. This gives the protein CAWSELASNEQFF. The whole variable domain, remainder taken from reference TRBV30 and TRBJ2-1, is SQTIHQWPATLVQPVGSPLSLECTVEGTSNPNLYWYRQAAGRGLQLLFYSVGIGQISSEVPQNLSASRPQDRQFILSSKKLLLSDSGFYLCAWSELASNEQFFGPGTRLTVL.

The chain is built from TRBV20-1 and TRBJ1-6; D remains ambiguous. Germline V gives CDR1 DFQATT, CDR2 SNEGSKA (reference sequence). V lost 1 base and J 7 bases, leaving 11 bases between the germline ends. This CDR3 has 14 residues. In DNA, the CDR3 is TGCAGTGCTAGAGGGGGAGCGGGCAATTCACCCCTCCACTTT. As protein: CSARGGAGNSPLHF.

This clonotype was counted only a few times. An end of the junction differs from the germline gene, which may be a read error. The CDR3 DNA is TGTGCCGGCAGTTACCAAGGATACGAGCAGTACTTC. Protein product: CAGSYQGYEQYF. The chain joins TRBV6-5 to TRBJ2-7; D call uncertain. The CDR3 is 12 amino acids. Germline V gene sequence: CDR1 MNHEY, CDR2 SVGAGI.

The rearrangement joins TRBV6-6 to TRBJ2-3; D is perhaps TRBD2 (7 bases). This CDR3 is built from 14 residues. V was clipped by 2 bases and J by 4 bases, with 10 bases between them. Germline values: CDR1 MNHNY, CDR2 SVGAGI (reference sequence). In nucleotides, the CDR3 is TGTGCCAGCAGTTACAGGGAGGGGGCAGATACGCAGTATTTT. This codes for CASSYREGADTQYF.

The chain combines TRBV6-6 with TRBJ2-1; 9 positions match TRBD1. From germline, CDR1 is MNHNY and CDR2 SVGAGI (reference sequence). This CDR3 contains 16 residues. Trimming removed 5 bases from V and 5 bases from J; junction bases left unmatched: 10. CDR3 in amino acids: CASSTYAGTGNNEQFF. Here the CDR3 DNA reads TGTGCCAGCAGTACCTACGCCGGGACAGGGAACAATGAGCAGTTCTTC.

CDR3 nucleotide sequence: TGTGCCAGCAGTACTAGCGGGGGAAAAAACATTCAGTACTTC. It codes for CASSTSGGKNIQYF. The chain couples TRBV25-1 to TRBJ2-4, with 11 bases identical to TRBD2. V dropped 5 bases and J dropped 4; count of bases not matched to a gene: 1. The CDR3 is 14 residues long. Per germline, CDR1 MGHDK and CDR2 SYGVNS.

The chain links TRBV29-1 to TRBJ2-7, with 8 bases lining up with TRBD2. This CDR3 contains 13 residues. Germline assignment: CDR1 SQVTM and CDR2 ANQGSEA. The CDR3 region has the DNA TGCAGTGCGGGGGGCGTTTTAATTTACGAGCAGTACTTC. Amino acid sequence: CSAGGVLIYEQYF.